The T cell receptor (beta chain) under discussion was sequenced for a study of PD-1 blockade in classical Hodgkin lymphoma. Whole-study results and caveats: At C4D1, TCR diversity had climbed significantly for CD4+ cells, though not for CD8+ cells. Lower baseline TCR diversity marked trial partial responders and progressors. Reported findings placed baseline TCR diversity lower in newly diagnosed patients (compared with healthy donors).

TCRdb keeps only in-frame clones here, not all; method: immunoSEQ multiplex PCR. This sample has over 10,000 clones, with about 87% found just once. All patients relapsed after autologous stem cell transplantation, and brentuximab vedotin exposure varied. Best responses were complete response, partial response or progressive disease. To note about this clone: Its antigen is still unknown.

Looked up from germline, CDR1 is SQVTM and CDR2 is ANQGSEA. The CDR3 extends over 13 amino acids. V gave up 7 bases and J gave up 2 bases, with 15 bases separating them. This TCR was sampled from a human donor with classical Hodgkin lymphoma. The chain joins TRBV29-1 to TRBJ2-7; D call uncertain. The sample here was peripheral blood mononuclear cells (PBMCs), taken at baseline. The CDR3, as DNA: TGCAGCGCCGCGGACGGCATCCCCTACGAGCAGTACTTC. It is translated as CSAADGIPYEQYF.